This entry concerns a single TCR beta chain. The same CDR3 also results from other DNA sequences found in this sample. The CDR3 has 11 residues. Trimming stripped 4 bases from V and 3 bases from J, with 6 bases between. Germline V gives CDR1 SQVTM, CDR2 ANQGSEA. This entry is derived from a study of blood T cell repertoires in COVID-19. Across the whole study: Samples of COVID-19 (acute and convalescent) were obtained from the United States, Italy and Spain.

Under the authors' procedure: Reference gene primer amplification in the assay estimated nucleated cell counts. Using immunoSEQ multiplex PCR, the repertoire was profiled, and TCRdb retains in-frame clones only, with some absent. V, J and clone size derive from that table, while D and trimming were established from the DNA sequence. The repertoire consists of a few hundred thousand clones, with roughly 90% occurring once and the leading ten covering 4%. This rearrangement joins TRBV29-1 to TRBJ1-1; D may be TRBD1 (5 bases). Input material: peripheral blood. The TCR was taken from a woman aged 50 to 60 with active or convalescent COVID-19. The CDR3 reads CSVGGDTEAFF. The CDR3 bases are TGCAGCGTTGGGGGGGACACTGAAGCTTTCTTT.